This record covers a single T cell receptor (beta chain). What this receptor recognizes is not known. No base quality values were provided; no much bigger clone lies one nucleotide off. Trimming takes 2 bases from V and 3 bases from J, and the germline ends sit 13 bases apart. The CDR1 and CDR2 encoded by the germline V gene are KGHSH and LQKENI. Reading from cysteine to phenylalanine, the CDR3 counts 15 amino acids. Only the CDR3 portion is preserved as DNA: 45 bases, with reading frame beginning at the first base. The CDR3 regions of human TCRbeta chains were analyzed by immunosequencing. Per the original workflow: Repertoire TCRs were matched against a reference library of SARS-CoV-2-specific TCRs generated with the MIRA antigen-specificity platform. Breadth was defined as the fraction of unique TCRs that were SARS-CoV-2-associated, and depth was defined as the fraction of total T cells that were SARS-CoV-2-associated. Using the MIRA data, every spike-specific TCR was mapped to the spike region that the TCR reacted to and assigned to either a CD4 or a CD8 class. Log10-transformed breadth and depth values were compared by one-way ANOVA with Sidak's multiple comparisons tests. Entries here come from immuneACCESS through TCRdb and include only in-frame sequences with V and J called. Some clones fail to appear in such tables; in the studies checked, an unresolved V gene covers under half of the shortfall, and the cause of the remainder is unknown. The D gene and trimming were derived from the DNA, and the V and J assignments and clone size from that table. The sample table shows about 120,000 clones, and approximately 90% are seen once. The top ten constitute 4% to 5% of the sample.

This specimen belongs to a study of T cell responses to AZD1222 COVID-19 vaccine (dated by TCRdb to about 2021). Some background on the complete study: TCR sequencing covered over 230 trial participants: 207 given two doses of AZD1222 and approximately 26 given two doses of MenACWY control vaccine. Trial participants were enrolled by age into 18-55, 56-69 and 70-plus year subgroups, with around 140, 26 and 57 TCR-sequenced participants respectively. The study at large found these results: The vaccine-associated CD4 TCRs covered the entire spike protein, and the dominant responses fell in regions 160-218 and 743-854. Spike-specific TCR breadth and depth rose significantly after two AZD1222 doses compared with day 0 and with MenACWY recipients. Most participants were white British and females outnumbered males, and the authors suggested that clonal diversity may have been underestimated. Only a handful of AZD1222 recipients were SARS-CoV-2 seropositive at baseline, limiting conclusions about previously exposed vaccinees. Because no day 14 peak-response samples were available, the repertoires could be characterized only after the peak T cell response. Reportedly, close to half of the unique spike-specific TCRs recognized epitopes lying outside the regions that are mutated in the B.1.351 and B.1.1.7 variants. In the small 56-69-year group, the increase in depth fell short of significance, most likely because of low power.

What this sample's time point label stands for: about 28 days (+/-7) after the second vaccine dose. In light of the paper, this sample's treatment or condition label describes: meningococcal conjugate vaccine given as trial control. Vaccinee samples came from UK trials COV001 and COV002, including a single-blind randomized controlled phase 2/3 trial of AZD1222 (ChAdOx1 nCoV-19) in healthy adults. Trial participant PBMC samples were collected at day 0 and day 28 after the second dose for TCRbeta chain sequencing. The receptor's source is an adult who received the MenACWY meningococcal vaccine as a control. The sequencing here drew on peripheral blood, taken 28 days after the second dose of the MenACWY control vaccine. The chain couples TRBV18 to TRBJ2-5; TRBD2 is possibly the D segment (6 matching bases). The DNA sequence is TGTGCCAGCTCACCAGCGCTCGGGGGAAAAGAGACCCAGTACTTC. Translated, it reads CASSPALGGKETQYF.